A selection of T cell receptor beta chains follows, all from one sample in a study of T cell responses to AZD1222 COVID-19 vaccine. Sequencing used immunoSEQ multiplex PCR; TCRdb keeps in-frame clones, though not all of them. The sample has 110,000 or so clones, around 87% seen once. Specimen: peripheral blood, collected on day 0 of AZD1222 vaccination. These receptors came from an adult in good health. The CDR3 runs from the conserved cysteine through the conserved F or W. The D gene is left open where the match is weak. Only some rows state a clone size, as once, few, many or a class for expanded clones.

D: .; size: .; length: 13; V: TRBV5-6; J: TRBJ1-2; DNA: TGTGCCAGCAGCCTCAGGGAGAACTATGGCTACACCTTC; CDR3: CASSLRENYGYTF
D: .; size: .; length: 14; V: TRBV7-2; J: TRBJ1-2; DNA: TGTGCCAGCAGCTTAGCTAAGGCTCAATATGGCTACACCTTC; CDR3: CASSLAKAQYGYTF
D: TRBD1; size: .; length: 15; V: TRBV6-5; J: TRBJ2-2; DNA: TGTGCCAGCCGACTCGGGACAGGGATCACCGGGGAGCTGTTTTTT; CDR3: CASRLGTGITGELFF
D: TRBD2; size: .; length: 16; V: TRBV7-9; J: TRBJ2-5; DNA: TGTGCCAGCAGCCTCGGGACTAGCGGGAGGAAAGAGACCCAGTACTTC; CDR3: CASSLGTSGRKETQYF
D: TRBD2; size: once; length: 18; V: TRBV19; J: TRBJ2-5; DNA: TGTGCCAGTAGTACGGACCGTCTCGGTAGCGGGGGGGAAGAGACCCAGTACTTC; CDR3: CASSTDRLGSGGEETQYF
D: .; size: .; length: 13; V: TRBV5-1; J: TRBJ1-2; DNA: TGCGCCAGCAGCTTGGGTCAGGACTATGGCTACACCTTC; CDR3: CASSLGQDYGYTF
D: .; size: .; length: 13; V: TRBV2; J: TRBJ1-5; DNA: TGTGCCAGCAGTGCACAGGGAAGGCAGCCCCAGCATTTT; CDR3: CASSAQGRQPQHF
D: TRBD1; size: .; length: 13; V: TRBV7-2; J: TRBJ2-7; DNA: TGTGCCAGCAGCAAGGACAGGGGCTACGAGCAGTACTTC; CDR3: CASSKDRGYEQYF
D: .; size: .; length: 15; V: TRBV27; J: TRBJ2-3; DNA: TGTGCCAGCAGTTCCGGACTACCAAGCACAGATACGCAGTATTTT; CDR3: CASSSGLPSTDTQYF
D: .; size: .; length: 15; V: TRBV7-3; J: TRBJ2-1; DNA: TGTGCCAGCAGCTTAGCCCAGAGCTCCTACAATGAGCAGTTCTTC; CDR3: CASSLAQSSYNEQFF
D: TRBD2; size: .; length: 15; V: TRBV11-2; J: TRBJ2-7; DNA: TGTGCCAGCAGCCAGAGCGGGGGCCTATCCTACGAGCAGTACTTC; CDR3: CASSQSGGLSYEQYF
D: .; size: .; length: 15; V: TRBV6-5; J: TRBJ1-2; DNA: TGTGCCAGCAGTACCCTGGGACGGAGAGGAAATGGCTACACCTTC; CDR3: CASSTLGRRGNGYTF
D: .; size: .; length: 14; V: TRBV2; J: TRBJ2-7; DNA: TGTGCCAGCAGCCCTACCCTAGCATCCTACGAGCAGTACTTC; CDR3: CASSPTLASYEQYF
D: .; size: .; length: 13; V: TRBV30; J: TRBJ2-5; DNA: TGTGCCTGGAGATCCCCGGGCCGGGAGACCCAGTACTTC; CDR3: CAWRSPGRETQYF
D: .; size: .; length: 16; V: TRBV5-1; J: TRBJ2-3; DNA: TGCGCCAGCAGCTTGGCCCGGGGGATGGGCACAGATACGCAGTATTTT; CDR3: CASSLARGMGTDTQYF
D: .; size: .; length: 15; V: TRBV27; J: TRBJ1-5; DNA: TGTGCCAGCAGTTTAAACAAATATAGCAATCAGCCCCAGCATTTT; CDR3: CASSLNKYSNQPQHF
D: .; size: once; length: 17; V: TRBV5-4; J: TRBJ2-1; DNA: TGTGCCAGCAGCCCCGGAACGGGCACGGGGAACTACAATGAGCAGTTCTTC; CDR3: CASSPGTGTGNYNEQFF
D: .; size: .; length: 14; V: TRBV15; J: TRBJ2-4; DNA: TGTGCCACCGGAGGGGAGGGGGCCATGGACATTCAGTACTTC; CDR3: CATGGEGAMDIQYF
D: TRBD1; size: .; length: 15; V: TRBV28; J: TRBJ1-1; DNA: TGTGCCAGCAGCTCCGACCGACAGGGAATTAGGGAAGCTTTCTTT; CDR3: CASSSDRQGIREAFF
D: .; size: few; length: 14; V: TRBV6-5; J: TRBJ1-5; DNA: TGTGCCAGCAGCCCAAACCCGAAGGATCAGCCCCAGCATTTT; CDR3: CASSPNPKDQPQHF
D: .; size: .; length: 15; V: TRBV2; J: TRBJ1-1; DNA: TGTGCCAGCAGGAGACTACAGACAGCGTTTACTGAAGCTTTCTTT; CDR3: CASRRLQTAFTEAFF
D: .; size: .; length: 14; V: TRBV2; J: TRBJ1-6; DNA: TGTGCCAGCAGCGGGGCAGCGGCGCGTTCACCCCTCCACTTT; CDR3: CASSGAAARSPLHF
D: TRBD1; size: .; length: 14; V: TRBV4-1; J: TRBJ2-7; DNA: TGCGCCAGCAGCCTCTCGGACAGGGACTACGAGCAGTACTTC; CDR3: CASSLSDRDYEQYF
D: TRBD1; size: .; length: 16; V: TRBV5-6; J: TRBJ2-7; DNA: TGTGCCAGCAGCTTGATAACTGGGACAGGGATTTACGAGCAGTACTTC; CDR3: CASSLITGTGIYEQYF
D: .; size: once; length: 16; V: TRBV7-2; J: TRBJ1-1; DNA: TGTGCCAGCAGCCCCGGGATAGGGGCCCAAGGCACTGAAGCTTTCTTT; CDR3: CASSPGIGAQGTEAFF
D: .; size: .; length: 15; V: TRBV29-1; J: TRBJ1-3; DNA: TGCAGCGTCTCCCCCAGGGAAGTGGTAGGAAACACCATATATTTT; CDR3: CSVSPREVVGNTIYF
D: TRBD1; size: .; length: 19; V: TRBV6-6; J: TRBJ1-2; DNA: TGTGCCAGCAGTCCATATCTAATTAAACAGGGGGCAAATAACTATGGCTACACCTTC; CDR3: CASSPYLIKQGANNYGYTF
D: TRBD2; size: .; length: 16; V: TRBV3-1/TRBV3-2; J: TRBJ2-5; DNA: TGTGCCAGCAGCCAATCCTCTAGCGGGGGGCAAGAGACCCAGTACTTC; CDR3: CASSQSSSGGQETQYF
D: .; size: .; length: 14; V: TRBV19; J: TRBJ2-2; DNA: TGTGCCAGTAGTATAGTACGGGACACCGGGGAGCTGTTTTTT; CDR3: CASSIVRDTGELFF
D: .; size: .; length: 16; V: TRBV7-9; J: TRBJ2-1; DNA: TGTGCCAGCAGCTTGTCTCCGGACCGGTTCGACAATGAGCAGTTCTTC; CDR3: CASSLSPDRFDNEQFF
D: TRBD1; size: .; length: 16; V: TRBV5-5; J: TRBJ2-1; DNA: TGTGCCAGCAGCTACTGGACAGGGGGGTCCTACAATGAGCAGTTCTTC; CDR3: CASSYWTGGSYNEQFF
D: .; size: .; length: 11; V: TRBV5-1; J: TRBJ2-7; DNA: TGCGCCAGCAGCCTGAACTACGAGCAGTACTTC; CDR3: CASSLNYEQYF
D: .; size: .; length: 14; V: TRBV7-7; J: TRBJ2-2; DNA: TGTGCCAGCAGCTTAGGGCGGAGGTCCGGGGAGCTGTTTTTT; CDR3: CASSLGRRSGELFF
D: .; size: .; length: 11; V: TRBV3-1/TRBV3-2; J: TRBJ1-2; DNA: TGTGCCAGCAGCCAACTCTATGGCTACACCTTC; CDR3: CASSQLYGYTF
D: .; size: .; length: 13; V: TRBV5-8; J: TRBJ2-7; DNA: TGTGCCAGCAGCTTGTCGGGGACCTACGAGCAGTACTTC; CDR3: CASSLSGTYEQYF
D: TRBD1; size: .; length: 16; V: TRBV9; J: TRBJ2-7; DNA: TGTGCCAGCAGCCCCCGGGCCGGGACAGGTGGCTACGAGCAGTACTTC; CDR3: CASSPRAGTGGYEQYF
D: TRBD2; size: .; length: 15; V: TRBV5-1; J: TRBJ2-1; DNA: TGCGCCAGCAGCCGTGGCGGGAGGGGGTACGATGAGCAGTTCTTC; CDR3: CASSRGGRGYDEQFF
D: .; size: once; length: 13; V: TRBV5-6; J: TRBJ1-1; DNA: TGTGCCAGCAGCTTGGATCGGGGCACTGAAGCTTTCTTT; CDR3: CASSLDRGTEAFF
D: .; size: .; length: 12; V: TRBV28; J: TRBJ2-4; DNA: TGTGCCAGCAGTTTGGAACAGAGACTTCAGTACTTC; CDR3: CASSLEQRLQYF
D: .; size: .; length: 16; V: TRBV7-6; J: TRBJ2-7; DNA: TGTGCCAGCAGCTCGATAGGACGGACAGAAGCCTACGAGCAGTACTTC; CDR3: CASSSIGRTEAYEQYF
D: TRBD1; size: few; length: 15; V: TRBV7-9; J: TRBJ2-1; DNA: TGTGCCAGCAGCCCGCCGGACAGGGCCTACAATGAGCAGTTCTTC; CDR3: CASSPPDRAYNEQFF